The sequence of this T cell receptor (beta chain) was determined in a study of shared clonotypes between healthy human individuals. Background on the study: A few men and a couple of women, aged 18 to 49, were donors.

The V gene lost 0 bases and the J gene lost 4 bases, with 15 bases spanning the gap. Germline CDR1 is MNHNY and CDR2 is SVGAGI (reference sequence). This CDR3 comprises 16 residues. The repertoire was sequenced with immunoSEQ multiplex PCR; TCRdb's copy has only in-frame clones and lacks some. In the table there are 2 million to 3 million clones, roughly 92% of which are singletons. The chain combines TRBV6-6 with TRBJ1-2, with D tentatively TRBD1 (5 bases). This clonotype originated in a man in his late teens or twenties in good health. Sequenced material: naive CD4+ T cells sorted from blood. Indicated subset: CD45RA+ positively selected. The CDR3, as DNA: TGTGCCAGCAGTTACTCAGTCGGGGGTCGAGTCTATGGCTACACCTTC. It codes for CASSYSVGGRVYGYTF.